The T cell receptor beta chain described here comes from a study of blood T cell repertoires in COVID-19. Study details: Sources were T cells, B-cell-depleted T cells, or PBMCs; the material itself was cDNA or gDNA.

Produced via immunoSEQ multiplex PCR; TCRdb's table is partial and in-frame only. The table records roughly 140,000 clones, just under 90% of them present only once. The V and J ends lost 2 bases and 3 bases respectively, with 12 bases between them. Germline V CDR1 and CDR2: SGHRS, YFSETQ. CDR3 size: 14 residues. The V call is TRBV5-1, the J call TRBJ2-7, with TRBD1 as a possible D gene (5 bases). The receptor comes from a woman aged 80 or over with acute or convalescent COVID-19. Sequencing used peripheral blood. Here the CDR3 DNA reads TGCGCCAGCAGCTTATCAGGGAATAACTACGAGCAGTACTTC. It specifies CASSLSGNNYEQYF.